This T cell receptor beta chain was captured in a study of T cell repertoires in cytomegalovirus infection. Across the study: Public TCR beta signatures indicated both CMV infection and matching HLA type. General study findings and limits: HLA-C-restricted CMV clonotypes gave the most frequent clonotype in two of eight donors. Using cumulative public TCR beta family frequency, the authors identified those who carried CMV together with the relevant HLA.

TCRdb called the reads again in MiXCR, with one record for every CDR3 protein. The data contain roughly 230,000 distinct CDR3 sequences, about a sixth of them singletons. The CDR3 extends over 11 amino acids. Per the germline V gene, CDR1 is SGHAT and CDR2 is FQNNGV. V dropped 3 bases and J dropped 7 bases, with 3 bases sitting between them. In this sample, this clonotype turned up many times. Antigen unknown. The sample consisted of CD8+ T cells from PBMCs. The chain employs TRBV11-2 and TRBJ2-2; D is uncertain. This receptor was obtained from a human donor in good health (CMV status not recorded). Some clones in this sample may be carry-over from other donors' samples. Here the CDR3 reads CASSFGGELFF. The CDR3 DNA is TGTGCCAGCAGCTTCGGCGGGGAGCTGTTTTTT.